The 7 T cell receptor beta chains presented below share a single source sample, sequenced in a study of post-analysis software for immune sequencing data. Study-wide findings and caveats: Patients used four to six TRBV segments, including TRBV5-6, TRBV5-1 and TRBV20-1, more often than controls.

The authors incorporated unique molecular identifiers into the TCR beta cDNA libraries. MiXCR, applied by TCRdb to the PCR reads, yields one record per CDR3 protein. This sample has about 800,000 distinct CDR3 sequences, with roughly 27% found just once. Their target antigens are unknown. Sequenced sample: blood. These receptors all stem from a girl aged 5-17 years with multiple sclerosis.

This chain uses TRBV7-2 with TRBJ2-7, with 9 positions matching TRBD2. The CDR3 covers 14 residues. The germline V gene has CDR1 SGHTA and CDR2 FQGNSA. Trimming took 5 bases from V and 5 from J; bases not matched to a gene: 7. The CDR3 sequence: CASSVTGTSNEQYF. Here the CDR3 DNA reads TGTGCCAGCAGCGTGACCGGGACTAGCAACGAGCAGTACTTC.

This clonotype was found a few times. This chain links TRBV20-1 with TRBJ2-7, with 8 bases that match TRBD2. After removal of 5 bases from V and 2 bases from J, the junction contained 14 bases not matched to a gene. The CDR3 runs 16 residues. Germline CDR1 DFQATT, CDR2 SNEGSKA (reference sequence). CDR3: CSAPEFSGNTAYEQYF. The CDR3 DNA is TGCAGTGCTCCAGAGTTTAGCGGGAATACCGCCTACGAGCAGTACTTC.

This chain connects TRBV7-8 to TRBJ2-7, with a possible D match to TRBD2 (5 bases). The V gene lost 5 bases and the J gene lost 2 bases, with 16 bases spanning the gap. This CDR3 region has 15 residues. Looked up from germline, CDR1 is SGHVS and CDR2 is FQNEAQ. DNA for the CDR3: TGTGCCAGCAGCCCACGGCGGTCCGGGGCCTACGAGCAGTACTTC. Encoded protein: CASSPRRSGAYEQYF.

The chain carries TRBV2 and TRBJ2-5; maybe TRBD2 (5 bases). Trimming removed 4 bases at V and 5 bases at J, with 17 bases between. There are 15 residues in the CDR3. Per germline, CDR1 SNHLY and CDR2 FYNNEI. This CDR3 is CASSGGNSVWETQYF. For the CDR3, the DNA is TGTGCCAGCAGTGGAGGGAACAGTGTTTGGGAGACCCAGTACTTC.

V gene TRBV7-2 combines with J gene TRBJ2-1; no firm D call. This CDR3 comprises 10 residues. Trimming pared 1 base from V and 13 bases from J, leaving 5 bases between. The germline V gene encodes CDR1 SGHTA and CDR2 FQGNSA. CDR3 nucleotide sequence: TGTGCCAGCAGCTTAGAAAAACAGTTCTTC. It yields the protein CASSLEKQFF.

There are many counts of this clonotype. V gene TRBV5-1 combines with J gene TRBJ2-5, with 9 positions matching TRBD1. V trimming: 2 bases; J trimming: 4 bases; junction bases outside the gene matches: 3. Per germline, CDR1 SGHRS and CDR2 YFSETQ. This CDR3 is built from 14 residues. The CDR3, as DNA: TGCGCCAGCAGCTTCCGGGACAGGGCAGAGACCCAGTACTTC. It specifies CASSFRDRAETQYF.

The CDR3 reads CSVHTGITEAFF. Written as DNA, the CDR3 is TGCAGCGTCCACACAGGGATCACTGAAGCTTTCTTT. The chain joins TRBV29-1 to TRBJ1-1; D is perhaps TRBD1 (6 bases). V lost 6 bases and J 4 bases, leaving 12 bases between the germline ends. The germline CDR1 and CDR2 sequences are SQVTM and ANQGSEA. The CDR3 has 12 residues.